The rows below give T cell receptor beta chains drawn from one sample of a study of T-cell reconstitution after alpha-beta-depleted transplantation in children. MiXCR was run by TCRdb on the PCR reads, yielding one entry per CDR3 protein. This table has more than 400,000 distinct CDR3 sequences, roughly 10% appearing once. Sequences were derived from PBMCs, mostly from graft donor cells, sampled 180 days after TCRalphabeta/CD19-depleted stem cell transplant. Every receptor here comes from a female patient aged 2 to 10 who had a stem cell transplant for aplastic anemia, so the T cells may come from the graft donor. Both conserved end residues are part of each CDR3. Fields, in order: V gene, clone size, CDR3 length, D gene, J gene, CDR3 protein, CDR3 DNA. A D gene is named only where the DNA matches it firmly. Rows give clone size only sometimes, using once, few, many, or a class for an expanded clone.

TRBV20-1	-	14	-	TRBJ2-7	CSARDPLPSYEQYF	TGCAGTGCTAGAGATCCCCTTCCCTCCTACGAGCAGTACTTC
TRBV7-2	-	15	TRBD2	TRBJ2-1	CASYYLAGHYNEQFF	TGTGCCAGCTACTACTTAGCGGGTCACTACAATGAGCAGTTCTTC
TRBV12-3/TRBV12-4	many	12	TRBD1	TRBJ1-2	CASKGAGYGYTF	TGTGCCAGCAAGGGGGCAGGGTATGGCTACACCTTC
TRBV11-2	-	18	-	TRBJ1-6	CASSYPVGGWAYNSPLHF	TGTGCCAGCAGCTATCCAGTTGGGGGGTGGGCCTATAATTCACCCCTCCACTTT
TRBV11-2	few	18	-	TRBJ2-1	CASSLDPRPLGGYNEQFF	TGTGCCAGCAGCTTAGACCCCCGACCTCTTGGGGGTTACAATGAGCAGTTCTTC
TRBV5-1	many	12	-	TRBJ2-3	CASSRDTDTQYF	TGCGCCAGCAGCCGCGACACAGATACGCAGTATTTT
TRBV7-2	-	15	TRBD1	TRBJ2-7	CASSRGGTGAVEQYF	TGTGCCAGCTCTAGGGGAGGGACAGGGGCGGTCGAGCAGTACTTC
TRBV20-1	-	14	TRBD1	TRBJ2-1	CSARDGQGYNEQFF	TGCAGTGCTAGAGACGGACAGGGCTACAATGAGCAGTTCTTC
TRBV4-3	few	14	-	TRBJ2-1	CASSQDYYRNEQFF	TGCGCCAGCAGCCAAGATTACTATCGCAATGAGCAGTTCTTC
TRBV5-1	few	15	-	TRBJ2-5	CASSLLVHLEETQYF	TGCGCCAGCAGCCTCCTCGTACACCTGGAAGAGACCCAGTACTTC
TRBV29-1	-	14	TRBD1	TRBJ1-1	CSVVRDRWNTEAFF	TGCAGCGTTGTTCGGGACAGATGGAACACTGAAGCTTTCTTT
TRBV6-2/TRBV6-3	-	13	-	TRBJ2-1	CASSYRRVGEQFF	TGTGCCAGCAGTTACAGGAGGGTAGGTGAGCAGTTCTTC
TRBV28	-	13	TRBD1	TRBJ2-7	CASTGTASYEQYF	TGTGCCAGCACGGGGACAGCTAGTTACGAGCAGTACTTC
TRBV11-2	-	18	TRBD2	TRBJ2-7	CASSLGASGPVIPYKQYF	TGTGCCAGCAGCTTAGGGGCTAGCGGCCCTGTCATTCCCTACAAGCAGTACTTC
TRBV5-1	few	13	-	TRBJ2-3	CASSLARPDTQYF	TGCGCCAGCAGCTTGGCGCGGCCAGATACGCAGTATTTT
TRBV20-1	few	14	TRBD1	TRBJ1-1	CSARKGATNTEAFF	TGCAGTGCTCGGAAGGGGGCGACGAACACTGAAGCTTTCTTT
TRBV7-6	-	17	TRBD2	TRBJ2-2	CASSLALAGGNTGELFF	TGTGCCAGCAGCTTAGCGCTGGCGGGAGGTAACACCGGGGAGCTGTTTTTT
TRBV4-3	-	15	TRBD1	TRBJ1-1	CASSHKTQGVGGAFF	TGCGCCAGCAGCCACAAAACCCAGGGGGTCGGCGGAGCTTTCTTT
TRBV11-1	few	20	TRBD1	TRBJ2-6	CASSFDYRTGKGSGANVLTF	TGTGCCAGCAGCTTCGATTACCGGACAGGGAAAGGCTCTGGGGCCAACGTCCTGACTTTC
TRBV12-3/TRBV12-4	few	15	-	TRBJ2-3	CASQTREGKTDTQYF	TGTGCCAGCCAGACCAGGGAAGGGAAAACAGATACGCAGTATTTT
TRBV20-1	many	15	TRBD2	TRBJ2-1	CSAQGTSGSYNEQFF	TGCAGTGCCCAAGGGACTAGCGGGAGCTACAATGAGCAGTTCTTC
TRBV7-3	-	17	TRBD1	TRBJ1-1	CASSYGPEGATNTEAFF	TGTGCCAGCAGCTACGGGCCGGAGGGGGCGACTAACACTGAAGCTTTCTTT
TRBV5-1	few	16	TRBD1	TRBJ2-5	CASSRAATGGGETQYF	TGCGCCAGCAGCCGCGCAGCTACAGGGGGCGGGGAGACCCAGTACTTC
TRBV12-3/TRBV12-4	few	14	TRBD2	TRBJ2-1	CASRTAGLAGEQFF	TGTGCCAGCAGGACGGCCGGACTAGCGGGTGAGCAGTTCTTC
TRBV5-5	-	16	TRBD2	TRBJ2-1	CASSSGRESSYNEQFF	TGTGCCAGCAGCTCGGGGCGGGAGAGCTCCTACAATGAGCAGTTCTTC
TRBV28	many	14	-	TRBJ2-1	CASRGGWSYNEQFF	TGTGCCAGCAGAGGCGGGTGGTCCTACAATGAGCAGTTCTTC
TRBV5-6	few	16	TRBD1	TRBJ1-4	CASSRTGWPTNEKLFF	TGTGCCAGCAGCCGGACAGGGTGGCCCACTAATGAAAAACTGTTTTTT
TRBV18	-	13	-	TRBJ2-5	CASSQTRGETQYF	TGTGCCAGCTCGCAAACCCGGGGAGAGACCCAGTACTTC
TRBV27	-	18	TRBD1	TRBJ2-2	CASSLFWSGTGGSGELFF	TGTGCCAGCAGTTTATTTTGGTCCGGGACAGGGGGCTCCGGGGAGCTGTTTTTT
TRBV20-1	-	14	TRBD2	TRBJ2-1	CSARASGTYNEQFF	TGCAGTGCTAGGGCTAGCGGAACCTACAATGAGCAGTTCTTC
TRBV5-1	few	15	TRBD2	TRBJ2-7	CASSLVTSGAYEQYF	TGCGCCAGCAGCTTGGTGACTAGCGGGGCCTACGAGCAGTACTTC
TRBV5-1	-	17	-	TRBJ2-6	CASSPWEAPPGANVLTF	TGCGCCAGCAGCCCCTGGGAGGCGCCCCCCGGGGCCAACGTCCTGACTTTC
TRBV28	-	16	TRBD2	TRBJ2-7	CASSPPRGREAYEQYF	TGTGCCAGCAGTCCCCCCCGGGGACGGGAGGCTTACGAGCAGTACTTC
TRBV5-8	many	16	TRBD2	TRBJ2-1	CASSLGRLAGYNEQFF	TGTGCCAGCAGCTTGGGCCGGCTAGCGGGGTACAATGAGCAGTTCTTC
TRBV12-3/TRBV12-4	few	14	-	TRBJ2-1	CASSPEATLGEQFF	TGTGCCAGCAGTCCTGAAGCCACTCTTGGTGAGCAGTTCTTC
TRBV29-1	-	14	TRBD2	TRBJ2-7	CSGAVAGGSYEQYF	TGCAGCGGGGCAGTAGCGGGAGGCTCCTACGAGCAGTACTTC
TRBV9	few	16	-	TRBJ1-4	CASSVGGFATNEKLFF	TGTGCCAGCAGCGTAGGGGGGTTTGCAACTAATGAAAAACTGTTTTTT
TRBV7-2	few	18	TRBD2	TRBJ2-3	CASSLAVAGGPMTDTQYF	TGTGCCAGCAGCTTAGCGGTAGCGGGAGGGCCGATGACAGATACGCAGTATTTT
TRBV5-1	-	16	TRBD2	TRBJ2-2	CASSFLAGRGAGELFF	TGCGCCAGCAGCTTCCTAGCGGGAAGGGGCGCCGGGGAGCTGTTTTTT
TRBV10-3	few	14	TRBD2	TRBJ2-7	CAIMGSGGGYEQYF	TGTGCCATCATGGGGAGCGGGGGTGGCTACGAGCAGTACTTC
TRBV14	-	15	-	TRBJ2-1	CASRQVTGFYNEQFF	TGTGCCAGCCGCCAAGTAACAGGTTTTTACAATGAGCAGTTCTTC
TRBV28	many	14	TRBD2	TRBJ2-1	CASRDSGRVNEQFF	TGTGCCAGCAGAGATAGCGGGAGAGTAAATGAGCAGTTCTTC
TRBV4-1	few	17	TRBD2	TRBJ2-2	CASSHPGASGSTGELFF	TGCGCCAGCAGCCACCCCGGGGCTAGCGGGAGCACCGGGGAGCTGTTTTTT
TRBV4-3	once	17	-	TRBJ2-5	CASSQGGGDRANETQYF	TGCGCCAGCAGCCAAGGCGGGGGAGACAGGGCAAATGAGACCCAGTACTTC
TRBV20-1	-	14	-	TRBJ1-3	CSARDYDNLNTIYF	TGCAGTGCTAGAGATTACGACAACCTAAACACCATATATTTT
TRBV7-9	-	14	TRBD2	TRBJ2-5	CASSPPAGGETQYF	TGTGCCAGCAGCCCCCCCGCGGGAGGTGAGACCCAGTACTTC
TRBV7-6	once	15	TRBD1	TRBJ2-7	CASSLGPGQGYEQYF	TGTGCCAGCAGCTTAGGACCGGGACAGGGCTACGAGCAGTACTTC
TRBV6-5	-	15	-	TRBJ1-2	CASSYKQGSDYGYTF	TGTGCCAGCAGTTACAAGCAGGGGTCGGACTATGGCTACACCTTC
TRBV30	-	17	TRBD1	TRBJ2-2	CAWSVSQGAINTGELFF	TGTGCCTGGAGTGTATCCCAGGGGGCGATTAACACCGGGGAGCTGTTTTTT
TRBV7-9	few	15	-	TRBJ2-1	CASSLAQWTYNEQFF	TGTGCCAGCAGCTTGGCCCAGTGGACCTACAATGAGCAGTTCTTC
TRBV7-9	few	15	-	TRBJ2-1	CASRTSWRVHNEQFF	TGTGCCAGCAGAACTTCCTGGCGGGTCCACAATGAGCAGTTCTTC
TRBV7-2	-	15	-	TRBJ2-5	CASSLASKGWETQYF	TGTGCCAGCAGCTTAGCCTCGAAGGGCTGGGAGACCCAGTACTTC
TRBV20-1	many	16	TRBD2	TRBJ2-1	CSAALLAPKARNEQFF	TGCAGTGCTGCCTTACTAGCGCCTAAAGCGCGCAATGAGCAGTTCTTC
TRBV27	-	15	TRBD1	TRBJ2-7	CASSLGGTGKNEQYF	TGTGCCAGCAGTTTAGGTGGGACAGGGAAAAACGAGCAGTACTTC
TRBV4-3	-	15	-	TRBJ2-3	CASSQGDARTDTQYF	TGCGCCAGCAGCCAAGGGGACGCCCGCACAGATACGCAGTATTTT
TRBV20-1	many	14	TRBD2	TRBJ2-1	CSAVGGGRYNEQFF	TGCAGTGCAGTTGGCGGGGGGCGCTACAATGAGCAGTTCTTC
TRBV10-3	many	13	-	TRBJ2-2	CAITSLNTGELFF	TGTGCCATCACCTCCCTAAACACCGGGGAGCTGTTTTTT